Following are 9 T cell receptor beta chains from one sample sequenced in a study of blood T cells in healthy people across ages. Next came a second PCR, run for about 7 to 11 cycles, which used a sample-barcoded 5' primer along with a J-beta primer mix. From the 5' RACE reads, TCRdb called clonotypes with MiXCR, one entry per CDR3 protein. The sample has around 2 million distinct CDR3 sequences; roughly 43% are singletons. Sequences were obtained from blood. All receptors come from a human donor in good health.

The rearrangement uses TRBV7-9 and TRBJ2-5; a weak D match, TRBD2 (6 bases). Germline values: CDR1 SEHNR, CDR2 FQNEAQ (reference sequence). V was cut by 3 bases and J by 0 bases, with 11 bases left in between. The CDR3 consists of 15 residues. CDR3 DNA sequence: TGTGCCAGCAGCTTGGGGGGACTGTACCAAGAGACCCAGTACTTC. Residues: CASSLGGLYQETQYF. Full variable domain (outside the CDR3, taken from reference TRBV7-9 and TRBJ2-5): DTGVSQNPRHKITKRGQNVTFRCDPISEHNRLYWYRQTLGQGPEFLTYFQNEAQLEKSRLLSDRFSAERPKGSFSTLEIQRTEQGDSAMYLCASSLGGLYQETQYFGPGTRLLVL.

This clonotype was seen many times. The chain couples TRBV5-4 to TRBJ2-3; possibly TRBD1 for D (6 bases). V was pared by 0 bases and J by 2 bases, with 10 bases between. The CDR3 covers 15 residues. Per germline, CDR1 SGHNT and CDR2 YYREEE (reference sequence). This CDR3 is CASSLVGDNTDTQYF. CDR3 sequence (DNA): TGTGCCAGCAGCTTGGTAGGGGACAACACAGATACGCAGTATTTT.

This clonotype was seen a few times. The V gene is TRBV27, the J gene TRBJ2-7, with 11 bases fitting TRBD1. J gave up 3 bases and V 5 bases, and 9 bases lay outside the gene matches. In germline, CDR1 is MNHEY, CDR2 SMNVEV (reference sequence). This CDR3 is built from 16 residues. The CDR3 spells CASSPGTGGVGYEQYF. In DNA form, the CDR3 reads TGTGCCAGCAGTCCAGGGACAGGGGGAGTGGGCTACGAGCAGTACTTC.

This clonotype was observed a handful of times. The chain's CDR3 is CASSSGRLNPEAFF. CDR3 DNA sequence: TGTGCCAGCAGTTCGGGACGGTTAAATCCCGAAGCTTTCTTT. V gene TRBV6-2 or TRBV6-3 combines with J gene TRBJ1-1; TRBD1 might be the D (5 bases). The CDR3 is 14 residues long. V was pared by 4 bases and J by 8 bases, with 17 bases between. Per the germline V gene, CDR1 is MNHEY and CDR2 is SVGEGT.

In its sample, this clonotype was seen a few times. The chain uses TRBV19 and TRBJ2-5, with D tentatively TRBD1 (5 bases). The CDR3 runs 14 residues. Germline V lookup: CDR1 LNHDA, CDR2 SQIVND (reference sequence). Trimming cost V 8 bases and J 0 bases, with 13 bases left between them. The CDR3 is CASATVHDQETQYF. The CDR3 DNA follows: TGTGCCAGTGCGACAGTCCATGACCAAGAGACCCAGTACTTC.

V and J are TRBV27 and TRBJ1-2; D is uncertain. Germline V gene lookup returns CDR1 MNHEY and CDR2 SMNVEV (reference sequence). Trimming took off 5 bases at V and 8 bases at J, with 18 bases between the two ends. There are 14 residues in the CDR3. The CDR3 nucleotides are TGTGCCAGCAGTCCTCCGGGTTCCGCGCGGGGCTACACCTTC. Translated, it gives CASSPPGSARGYTF.

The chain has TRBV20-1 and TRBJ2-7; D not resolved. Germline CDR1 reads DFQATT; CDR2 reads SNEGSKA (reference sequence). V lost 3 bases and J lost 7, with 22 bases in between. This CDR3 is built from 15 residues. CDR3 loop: CSARPPWARLEEQYF. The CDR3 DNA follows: TGCAGTGCTAGGCCTCCCTGGGCCAGGCTGGAAGAGCAGTACTTC.

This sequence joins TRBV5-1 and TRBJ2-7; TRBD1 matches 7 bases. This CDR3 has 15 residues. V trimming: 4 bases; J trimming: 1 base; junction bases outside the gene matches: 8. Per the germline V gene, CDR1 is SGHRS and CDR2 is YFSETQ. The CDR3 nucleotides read TGCGCCAGCAGCCCCGGGACAGCGGAATCCTACGAGCAGTACTTC. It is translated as CASSPGTAESYEQYF.

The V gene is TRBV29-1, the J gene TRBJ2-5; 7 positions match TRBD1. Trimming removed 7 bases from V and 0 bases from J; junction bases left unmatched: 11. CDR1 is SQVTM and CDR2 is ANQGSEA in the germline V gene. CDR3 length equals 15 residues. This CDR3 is CSAERGTANQETQYF. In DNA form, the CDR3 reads TGCAGCGCCGAAAGAGGGACAGCCAACCAAGAGACCCAGTACTTC.